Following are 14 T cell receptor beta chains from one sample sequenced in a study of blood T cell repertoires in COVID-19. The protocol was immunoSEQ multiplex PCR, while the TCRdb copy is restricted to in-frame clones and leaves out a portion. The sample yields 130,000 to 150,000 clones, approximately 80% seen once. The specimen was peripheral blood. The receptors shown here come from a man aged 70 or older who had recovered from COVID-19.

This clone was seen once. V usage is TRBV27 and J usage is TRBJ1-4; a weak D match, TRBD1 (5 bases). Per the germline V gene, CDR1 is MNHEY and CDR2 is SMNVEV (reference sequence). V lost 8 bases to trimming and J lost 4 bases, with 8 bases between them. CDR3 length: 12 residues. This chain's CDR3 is CASGRGNEKLFF. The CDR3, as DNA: TGTGCCAGCGGTAGGGGTAATGAAAAACTGTTTTTT. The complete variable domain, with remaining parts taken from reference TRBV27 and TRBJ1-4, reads EAQVTQNPRYLITVTGKKLTVTCSQNMNHEYMSWYRQDPGLGLRQIYYSMNVEVTDKGDVPEGYKVSRKEKRNFPLILESPSPNQTSLYFCASGRGNEKLFFGSGTQLSVL.

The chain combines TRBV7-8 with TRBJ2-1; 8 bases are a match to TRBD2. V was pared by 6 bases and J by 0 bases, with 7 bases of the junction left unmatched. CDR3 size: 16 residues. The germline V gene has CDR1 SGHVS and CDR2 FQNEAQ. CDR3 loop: CASSYIAGHSYNEQFF. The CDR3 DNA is TGTGCCAGCAGTTACATAGCGGGACACTCCTACAATGAGCAGTTCTTC.

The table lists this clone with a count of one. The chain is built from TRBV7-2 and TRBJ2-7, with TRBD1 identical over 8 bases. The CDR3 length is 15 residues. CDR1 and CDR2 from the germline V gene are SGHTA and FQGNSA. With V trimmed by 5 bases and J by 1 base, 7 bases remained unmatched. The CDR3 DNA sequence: TGTGCCAGCAGCCTTCACAGGGGGAGTTCCTACGAGCAGTACTTC. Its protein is CASSLHRGSSYEQYF.

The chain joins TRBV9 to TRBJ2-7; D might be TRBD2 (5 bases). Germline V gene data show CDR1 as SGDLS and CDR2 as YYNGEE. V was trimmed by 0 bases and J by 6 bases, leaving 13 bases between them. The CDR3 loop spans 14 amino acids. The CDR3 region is CASSVASRASEQYF. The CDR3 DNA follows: TGTGCCAGCAGCGTAGCGTCGCGGGCGAGCGAGCAGTACTTC.

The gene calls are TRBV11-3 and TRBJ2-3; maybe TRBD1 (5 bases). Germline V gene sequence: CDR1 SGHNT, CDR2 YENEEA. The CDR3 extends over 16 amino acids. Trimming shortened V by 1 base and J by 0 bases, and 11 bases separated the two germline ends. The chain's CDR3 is CASSLGRDSSTDTQYF. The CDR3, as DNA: TGTGCCAGCAGCTTAGGTAGAGACAGTAGCACAGATACGCAGTATTTT.

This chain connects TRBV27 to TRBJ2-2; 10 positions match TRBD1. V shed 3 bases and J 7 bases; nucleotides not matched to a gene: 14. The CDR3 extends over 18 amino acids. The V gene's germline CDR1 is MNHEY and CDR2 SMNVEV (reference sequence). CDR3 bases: TGTGCCAGCAGTTTTGAGGTGATCGGGACAGGGGTCAACGGGGAGCTGTTTTTT. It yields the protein CASSFEVIGTGVNGELFF.

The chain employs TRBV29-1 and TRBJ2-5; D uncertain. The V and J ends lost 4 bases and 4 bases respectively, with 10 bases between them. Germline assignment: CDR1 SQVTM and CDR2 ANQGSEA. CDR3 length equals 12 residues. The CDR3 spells CSVVGGAETQYF. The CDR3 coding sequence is TGCAGCGTTGTTGGCGGTGCAGAGACCCAGTACTTC.

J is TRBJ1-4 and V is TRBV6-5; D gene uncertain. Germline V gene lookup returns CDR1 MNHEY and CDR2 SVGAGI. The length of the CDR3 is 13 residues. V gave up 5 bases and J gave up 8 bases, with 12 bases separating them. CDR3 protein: CASSQRGVEKLFF. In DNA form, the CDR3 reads TGTGCCAGCAGTCAACGCGGGGTAGAAAAACTGTTTTTT.

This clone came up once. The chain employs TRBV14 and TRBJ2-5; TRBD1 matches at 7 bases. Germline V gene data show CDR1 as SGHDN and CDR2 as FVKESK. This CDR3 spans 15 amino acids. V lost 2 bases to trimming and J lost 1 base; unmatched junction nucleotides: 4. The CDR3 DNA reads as TGTGCCAGCAGCCAATTCGGGACAGCCCAAGAGACCCAGTACTTC. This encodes CASSQFGTAQETQYF.

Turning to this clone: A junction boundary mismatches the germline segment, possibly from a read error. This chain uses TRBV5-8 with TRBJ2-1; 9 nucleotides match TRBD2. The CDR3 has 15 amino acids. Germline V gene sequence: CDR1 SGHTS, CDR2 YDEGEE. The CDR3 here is CASSLGSGSPATEIF. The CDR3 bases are TGTGCCAGCAGCTTGGGTAGCGGGAGCCCCGCCACTGAGATCTTC.

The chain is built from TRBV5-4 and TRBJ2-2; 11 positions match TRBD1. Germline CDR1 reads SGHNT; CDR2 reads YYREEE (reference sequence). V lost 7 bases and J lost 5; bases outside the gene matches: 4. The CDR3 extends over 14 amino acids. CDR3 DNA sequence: TGTGCCAGCGACCGGGACAGGGGGACCGGGGAGCTGTTTTTT. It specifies CASDRDRGTGELFF.

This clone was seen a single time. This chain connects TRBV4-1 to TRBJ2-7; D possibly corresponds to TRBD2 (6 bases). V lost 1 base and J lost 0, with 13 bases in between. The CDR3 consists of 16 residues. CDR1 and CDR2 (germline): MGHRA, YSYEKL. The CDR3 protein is CASSQGRGSPSYEQYF. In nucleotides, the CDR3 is TGCGCCAGCAGCCAAGGTCGGGGGAGTCCCTCCTACGAGCAGTACTTC.

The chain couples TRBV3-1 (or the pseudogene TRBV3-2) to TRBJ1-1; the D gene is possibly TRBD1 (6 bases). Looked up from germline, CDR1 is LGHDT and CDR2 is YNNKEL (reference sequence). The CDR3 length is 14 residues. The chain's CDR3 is CASVGANMNTEAFF. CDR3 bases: TGTGCTTCGGTGGGGGCTAACATGAACACTGAAGCTTTCTTT.

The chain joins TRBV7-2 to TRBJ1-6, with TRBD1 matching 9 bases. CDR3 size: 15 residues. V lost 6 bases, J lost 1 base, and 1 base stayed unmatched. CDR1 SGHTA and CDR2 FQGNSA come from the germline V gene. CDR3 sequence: CASRGQGSYNSPLHF. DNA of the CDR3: TGTGCCAGCAGGGGACAGGGTTCCTATAATTCACCCCTCCACTTT.